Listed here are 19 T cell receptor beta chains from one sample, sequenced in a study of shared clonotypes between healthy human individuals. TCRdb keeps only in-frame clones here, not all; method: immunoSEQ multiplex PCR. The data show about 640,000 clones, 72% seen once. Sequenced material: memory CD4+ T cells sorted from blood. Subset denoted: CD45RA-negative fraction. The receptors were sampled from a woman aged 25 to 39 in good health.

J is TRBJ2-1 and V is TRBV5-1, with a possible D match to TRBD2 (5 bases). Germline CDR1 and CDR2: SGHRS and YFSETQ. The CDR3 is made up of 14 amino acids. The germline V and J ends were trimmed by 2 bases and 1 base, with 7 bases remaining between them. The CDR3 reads CASSFGDSYNEQFF. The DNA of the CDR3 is TGCGCCAGCAGCTTCGGGGATTCCTACAATGAGCAGTTCTTC.

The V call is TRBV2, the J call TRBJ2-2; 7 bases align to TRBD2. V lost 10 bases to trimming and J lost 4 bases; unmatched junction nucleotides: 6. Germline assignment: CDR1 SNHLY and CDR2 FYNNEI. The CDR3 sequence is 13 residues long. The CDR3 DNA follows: TGTGCCACGCGCGGCGGGAGCACCGGGGAGCTGTTTTTT. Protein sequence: CATRGGSTGELFF.

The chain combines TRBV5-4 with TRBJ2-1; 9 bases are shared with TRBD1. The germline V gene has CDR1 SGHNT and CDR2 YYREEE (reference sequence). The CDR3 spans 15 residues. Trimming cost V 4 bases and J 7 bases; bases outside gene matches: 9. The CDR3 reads CASSPDRGSANEQFF. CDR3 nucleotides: TGTGCCAGCAGCCCGGACAGGGGATCAGCGAATGAGCAGTTCTTC. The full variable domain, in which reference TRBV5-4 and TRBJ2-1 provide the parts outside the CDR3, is ETGVTQSPTHLIKTRGQQVTLRCSSQSGHNTVSWYQQALGQGPQFIFQYYREEENGRGNFPPRFSGLQFPNYSSELNVNALELDDSALYLCASSPDRGSANEQFFGPGTRLTVL.

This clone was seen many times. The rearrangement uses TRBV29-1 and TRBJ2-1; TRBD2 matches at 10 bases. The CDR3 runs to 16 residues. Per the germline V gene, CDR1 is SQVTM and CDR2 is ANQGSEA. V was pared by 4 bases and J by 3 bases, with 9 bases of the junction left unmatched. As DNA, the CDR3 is TGCAGCGTTGCTTTGGCTAGCGGGAGAAACTACAATGAGCAGTTCTTC. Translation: CSVALASGRNYNEQFF.

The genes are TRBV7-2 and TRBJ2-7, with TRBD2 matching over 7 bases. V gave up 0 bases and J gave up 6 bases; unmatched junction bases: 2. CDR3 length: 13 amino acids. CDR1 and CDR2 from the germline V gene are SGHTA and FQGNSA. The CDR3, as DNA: TGTGCCAGCAGCTTAGCGTCGGGGGGCGAGCAGTACTTC. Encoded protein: CASSLASGGEQYF. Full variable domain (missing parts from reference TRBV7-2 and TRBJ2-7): GAGVSQSPSNKVTEKGKDVELRCDPISGHTALYWYRQSLGQGLEFLIYFQGNSAPDKSGLPSDRFSAERTGGSVSTLTIQRTQQEDSAVYLCASSLASGGEQYFGPGTRLTVT.

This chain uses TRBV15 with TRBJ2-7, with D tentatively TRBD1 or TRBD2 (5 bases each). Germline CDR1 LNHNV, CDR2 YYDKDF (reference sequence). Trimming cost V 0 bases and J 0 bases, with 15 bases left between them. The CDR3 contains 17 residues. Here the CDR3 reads CATSRDTPGRSSYEQYF. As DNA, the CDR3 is TGTGCCACCAGCAGAGATACTCCGGGACGGAGCTCCTACGAGCAGTACTTC.

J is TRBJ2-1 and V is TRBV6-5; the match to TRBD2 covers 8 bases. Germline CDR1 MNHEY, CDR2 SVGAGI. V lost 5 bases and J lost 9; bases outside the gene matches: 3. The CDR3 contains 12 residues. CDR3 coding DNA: TGTGCCAGCAGTGATCGGGGGGGTGAGCAGTTCTTC. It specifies CASSDRGGEQFF.

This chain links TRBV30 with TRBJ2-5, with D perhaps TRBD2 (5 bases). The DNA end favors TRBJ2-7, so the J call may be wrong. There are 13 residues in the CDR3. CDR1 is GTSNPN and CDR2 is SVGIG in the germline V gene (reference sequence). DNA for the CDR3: TGTGCCTGGATCAGCGGCAACTCCTACGAGCAGTACTTC. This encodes CAWISGNSYEQYF.

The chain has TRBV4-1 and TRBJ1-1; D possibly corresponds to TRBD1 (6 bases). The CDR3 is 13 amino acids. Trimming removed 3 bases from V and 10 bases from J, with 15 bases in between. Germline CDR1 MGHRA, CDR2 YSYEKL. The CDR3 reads CASSQGPQGAAFF. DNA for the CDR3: TGCGCCAGCAGCCAGGGCCCACAGGGAGCAGCTTTCTTT.

The CDR3 loop reads CASSQDLILSGNTIYF. The CDR3 bases are TGTGCCAGCAGCCAAGATCTTATACTCTCTGGAAACACCATATATTTT. J is TRBJ1-3 and V is TRBV4-2; D is uncertain. The CDR3 has 16 residues. Trimming took 0 bases from V and 0 from J, leaving 9 bases between them. Germline CDR1 LGHNA, CDR2 YNFKEQ.

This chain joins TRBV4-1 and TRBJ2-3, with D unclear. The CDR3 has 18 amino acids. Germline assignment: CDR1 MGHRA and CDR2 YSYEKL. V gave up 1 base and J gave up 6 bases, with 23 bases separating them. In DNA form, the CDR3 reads TGCGCCAGCAGCCAAGTCGACCTGGGGTGGGTTGCCCCGGATACGCAGTATTTT. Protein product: CASSQVDLGWVAPDTQYF.

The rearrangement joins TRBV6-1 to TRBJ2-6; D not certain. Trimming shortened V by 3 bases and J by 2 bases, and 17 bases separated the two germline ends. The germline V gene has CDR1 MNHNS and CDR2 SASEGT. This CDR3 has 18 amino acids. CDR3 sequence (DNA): TGTGCCAGCAGTGATTCTGTCGTTCGAAAGACTGGGGCCAACGTCCTGACTTTC. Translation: CASSDSVVRKTGANVLTF.

This CDR3 is CASTRQASTDTQYF. The CDR3 bases are TGCGCCAGCACGAGACAGGCGAGCACAGATACGCAGTATTTT. V gene TRBV5-1 combines with J gene TRBJ2-3; D might be TRBD1 (6 bases). The CDR3 spans 14 residues. V lost 6 bases and J 0 bases, leaving 11 bases between the germline ends. Germline assignment: CDR1 SGHRS and CDR2 YFSETQ.

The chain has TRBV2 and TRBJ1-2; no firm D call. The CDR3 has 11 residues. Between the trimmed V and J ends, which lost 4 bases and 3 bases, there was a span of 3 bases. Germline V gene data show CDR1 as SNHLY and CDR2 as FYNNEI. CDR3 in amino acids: CASSGDYGYTF. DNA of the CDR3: TGTGCCAGCAGTGGGGACTATGGCTACACCTTC.

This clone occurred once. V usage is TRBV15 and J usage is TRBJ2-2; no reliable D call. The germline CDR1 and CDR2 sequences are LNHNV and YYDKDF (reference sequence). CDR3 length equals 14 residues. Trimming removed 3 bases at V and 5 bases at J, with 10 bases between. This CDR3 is CATSRPLGTGELFF. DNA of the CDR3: TGTGCCACCAGCAGGCCCTTGGGGACCGGGGAGCTGTTTTTT.

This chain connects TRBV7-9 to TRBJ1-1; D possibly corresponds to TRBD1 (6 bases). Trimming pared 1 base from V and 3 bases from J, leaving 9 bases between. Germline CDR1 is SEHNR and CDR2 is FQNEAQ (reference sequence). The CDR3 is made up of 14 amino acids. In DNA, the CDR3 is TGTGCCAGCAGCTTAGTCGGGGGCTACACTGAAGCTTTCTTT. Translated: CASSLVGGYTEAFF.

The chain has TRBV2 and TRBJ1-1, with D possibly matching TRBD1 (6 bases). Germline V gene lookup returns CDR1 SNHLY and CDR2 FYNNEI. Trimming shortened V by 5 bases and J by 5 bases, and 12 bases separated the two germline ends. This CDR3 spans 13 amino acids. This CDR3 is CASSPYRETEAFF. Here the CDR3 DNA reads TGTGCCAGCAGTCCGTACAGGGAAACTGAAGCTTTCTTT.

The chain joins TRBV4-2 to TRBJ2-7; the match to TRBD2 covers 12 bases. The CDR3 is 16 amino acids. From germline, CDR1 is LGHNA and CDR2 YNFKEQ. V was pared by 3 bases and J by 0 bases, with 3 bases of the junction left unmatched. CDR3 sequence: CASSQTSGSLSYEQYF. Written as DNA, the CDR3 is TGTGCCAGCAGCCAGACTAGCGGGAGCCTCTCCTACGAGCAGTACTTC.

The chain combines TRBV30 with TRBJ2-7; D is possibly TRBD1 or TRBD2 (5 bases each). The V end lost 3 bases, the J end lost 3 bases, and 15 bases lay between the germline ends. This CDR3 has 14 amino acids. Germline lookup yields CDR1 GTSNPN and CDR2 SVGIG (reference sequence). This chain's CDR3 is CAWRPGTTDYEQYF. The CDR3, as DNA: TGTGCCTGGAGGCCCGGGACGACCGACTACGAGCAGTACTTC.